Presented here are 18 T cell receptor beta chains from one specimen sequenced in a study of blood T cells in healthy people across ages. Combining a sample-barcoded 5' primer with a J-beta primer mix, a second PCR ran for roughly 6 to 12 cycles. MiXCR was run by TCRdb on the 5' RACE reads, yielding one entry per CDR3 protein. The data hold more than 650,000 distinct CDR3 sequences, with 53% observed a single time. The sequencing input was blood. The receptor set was obtained from a man at least 80 years old in good health.

This clonotype was counted ten times or more. The chain carries TRBV7-3 and TRBJ2-4, with no clear D. Germline V gene data show CDR1 as SGHTA and CDR2 as FQGTGA. Trimming pared 0 bases from V and 5 bases from J, leaving 14 bases between. This CDR3 has 16 residues. The CDR3 nucleotides read TGTGCCAGCAGCTTAACTGCACAGTATCCCCAAAACATTCAGTACTTC. Translation gives CASSLTAQYPQNIQYF.

The chain uses TRBV2 and TRBJ2-3; the D is unclear. The CDR3 length is 13 residues. Looked up from germline, CDR1 is SNHLY and CDR2 is FYNNEI. The V gene lost 6 bases and the J gene lost 1 base, with 8 bases spanning the gap. The CDR3 DNA sequence: TGTGCCAGCAGGCTAGGACGCACAGATACGCAGTATTTT. Its translation is CASRLGRTDTQYF.

The chain joins TRBV29-1 to TRBJ1-1; maybe TRBD1 (5 bases). Deletions cut 4 bases from V and 4 bases from J, with 10 bases between. CDR3 length: 12 residues. CDR1 is SQVTM, CDR2 ANQGSEA, per germline. CDR3 coding DNA: TGCAGCGTTGGGGGGTGGCGCACTGAAGCTTTCTTT. This codes for CSVGGWRTEAFF.

V gene TRBV15 combines with J gene TRBJ1-2, with D possibly matching TRBD1 (5 bases). The germline gives CDR1 LNHNV, CDR2 YYDKDF (reference sequence). The CDR3 extends over 15 amino acids. V was trimmed by 3 bases and J by 8 bases, leaving 19 bases between them. The CDR3 loop is CATSRDATEPLGYTF. CDR3 coding DNA: TGTGCCACCAGCAGGGACGCGACAGAGCCCTTGGGCTACACCTTC.

The chain joins TRBV7-2 to TRBJ1-4; a possible D gene is TRBD1 (5 bases). CDR1 and CDR2 (germline): SGHTA, FQGNSA. The CDR3 loop spans 14 amino acids. Trimming left V 5 bases short and J 7 bases short, with 14 bases between. The chain's CDR3 is CASSPPGRPEKLFF. CDR3 coding DNA: TGTGCCAGCAGCCCTCCGGGACGGCCTGAAAAACTGTTTTTT.

The count of this clonotype is one. An end of the junction does not agree with germline; a read error may underlie this. The J gene is TRBJ2-3, the V gene TRBV7-6; TRBD2 aligns across 8 bases. The CDR3 has 14 amino acids. The V gene's germline CDR1 is SGHVS and CDR2 FNYEAQ. The CDR3 sequence is CASSPGLAKDTRYF. In DNA, the CDR3 is TGTGCCAGCAGCCCTGGACTAGCAAAGGATACGCGGTATTTT.

This clonotype was picked up many times. This chain connects TRBV12-3 or TRBV12-4 to TRBJ2-7, with 8 bases that match TRBD2. The CDR3 totals 14 residues. Germline trimming cut 6 bases from V and 0 bases from J; bases unmatched to any gene: 4. CDR3 nucleotides: TGTGCCAGCAGACCTAGCGGGTCCTCCTACGAGCAGTACTTC. Translated: CASRPSGSSYEQYF.

The V call is TRBV11-2, the J call TRBJ2-7; 8 bases map to TRBD1. V lost 5 bases and J lost 7; bases outside the gene matches: 4. Germline CDR1 SGHAT, CDR2 FQNNGV. The CDR3 loop spans 12 amino acids. CDR3: CASSLTGVEQYF. The CDR3 DNA reads TGTGCCAGCAGCCTGACAGGGGTTGAGCAGTACTTC.

This clonotype was recorded a few times. The rearrangement uses TRBV20-1 and TRBJ1-4, with 7 bases identical to TRBD1. V lost 3 bases, J lost 7 bases, and 5 bases stayed unmatched. The CDR3 is 13 residues long. In germline, CDR1 is DFQATT, CDR2 SNEGSKA (reference sequence). The CDR3 spells CSASPGTAEKLFF. The CDR3, as DNA: TGCAGTGCTAGCCCCGGGACAGCTGAAAAACTGTTTTTT.

This chain connects TRBV3-1 to TRBJ2-4, with D uncertain. The J call may be faulty, since TRBJ2-7 better matches the DNA end. CDR1 and CDR2 from the germline V gene are LGHDT and YNNKEL (reference sequence). The CDR3 consists of 13 residues. This CDR3 reads CASSQLGPYEQYF. CDR3 nucleotide sequence: TGTGCCAGCAGCCAACTCGGCCCCTACGAGCAGTACTTC.

This rearrangement joins TRBV28 to TRBJ1-2; tentative D call: TRBD1 (6 bases). V lost 2 bases, J lost 8 bases, and 15 bases lay in between. This CDR3 region has 14 residues. Germline V CDR1 and CDR2: MDHEN, SYDVKM. The CDR3 reads CASSLGTPNNGYTF. DNA of the CDR3: TGTGCCAGCAGTTTAGGGACACCAAATAACGGCTACACCTTC.

The chain combines TRBV20-1 with TRBJ1-6, with TRBD1 matching 7 bases. CDR3 size: 15 residues. Germline V gives CDR1 DFQATT, CDR2 SNEGSKA (reference sequence). With V trimmed by 5 bases and J by 5 bases, 9 bases remained unmatched. The CDR3, as DNA: TGCAGTGCTCAAAAACGGGACAGTCATAATTCACCCCTCCACTTT. Residues: CSAQKRDSHNSPLHF.

This clonotype was counted between two and nine times. The chain couples TRBV14 to TRBJ1-1, with unresolved D. The CDR3 covers 15 residues. CDR1 is SGHDN and CDR2 is FVKESK in the germline V gene. The ends were cut back, 2 bases at V and 4 bases at J, with 14 bases in the middle. The CDR3, as DNA: TGTGCCAGCAGCCAAACAACCCAACGGAGCACTGAAGCTTTCTTT. The encoded protein is CASSQTTQRSTEAFF.

V is TRBV28 and J is TRBJ1-5; 7 bases are a match to TRBD1. The CDR3 has 14 residues. Per germline, CDR1 MDHEN and CDR2 SYDVKM. CDR3 sequence: CAGGTEYSNQPQHF. For the CDR3, the DNA is TGTGCAGGGGGGACAGAGTATAGCAATCAGCCCCAGCATTTT.

This clonotype was seen more than once but under ten times. The rearrangement joins TRBV29-1 to TRBJ1-1; D gene ambiguous. Germline values: CDR1 SQVTM, CDR2 ANQGSEA. Trimming pared 4 bases from V and 3 bases from J, leaving 9 bases between. The CDR3 has 12 amino acids. The CDR3 spells CSVGVSDTEAFF. In nucleotides, the CDR3 is TGCAGCGTTGGGGTATCGGACACTGAAGCTTTCTTT. The complete variable domain, with remaining parts taken from reference TRBV29-1 and TRBJ1-1, reads SAVISQKPSRDICQRGTSLTIQCQVDSQVTMMFWYRQQPGQSLTLIATANQGSEATYESGFVIDKFPISRPNLTFSTLTVSNMSPEDSSIYLCSVGVSDTEAFFGQGTRLTVV.

The chain links TRBV27 to TRBJ2-1; 7 bases line up with TRBD1. This CDR3 is built from 14 residues. V lost 1 base to trimming and J lost 7 bases; unmatched junction nucleotides: 4. Germline CDR1 MNHEY, CDR2 SMNVEV (reference sequence). CDR3 sequence: CASSLWDSNNEQFF. The CDR3 DNA is TGTGCCAGCAGTTTATGGGACAGCAATAATGAGCAGTTCTTC.

The rearrangement joins TRBV20-1 to TRBJ2-5; TRBD2 matches at 9 bases. The CDR3 is made up of 16 amino acids. V was clipped by 1 base and J by 5 bases; unmatched bases: 11. CDR1 is DFQATT, CDR2 SNEGSKA, per germline (reference sequence). CDR3 DNA sequence: TGCAGTGCTAGAGTCCCTGCGGGAGGGCCCAGGGAGACCCAGTACTTC. Translation gives CSARVPAGGPRETQYF.

CDR3 bases: TGTGCCAGCAGCGCCGGGACAGAGTACCAAGAGACCCAGTACTTC. This codes for CASSAGTEYQETQYF. The V and J genes are TRBV9 and TRBJ2-5; 7 bases are shared with TRBD1. Looked up from germline, CDR1 is SGDLS and CDR2 is YYNGEE. The junction had 5 bases not matched to a gene; V was cut back by 3 bases and J by 0 bases. The CDR3 is made up of 15 amino acids.